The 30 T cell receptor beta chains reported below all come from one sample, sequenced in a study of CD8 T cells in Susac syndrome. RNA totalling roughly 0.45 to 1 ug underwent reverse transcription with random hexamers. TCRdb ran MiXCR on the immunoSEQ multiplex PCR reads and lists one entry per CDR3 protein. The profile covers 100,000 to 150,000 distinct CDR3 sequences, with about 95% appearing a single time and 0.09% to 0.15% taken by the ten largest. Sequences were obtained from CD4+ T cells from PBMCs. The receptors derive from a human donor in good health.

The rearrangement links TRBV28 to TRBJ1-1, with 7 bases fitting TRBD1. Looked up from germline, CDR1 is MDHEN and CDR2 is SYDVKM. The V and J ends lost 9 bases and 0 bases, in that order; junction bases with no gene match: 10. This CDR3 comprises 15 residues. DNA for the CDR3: TGTGCCAGTATCCCATCAACAGGGGTGAACACTGAAGCTTTCTTT. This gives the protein CASIPSTGVNTEAFF.

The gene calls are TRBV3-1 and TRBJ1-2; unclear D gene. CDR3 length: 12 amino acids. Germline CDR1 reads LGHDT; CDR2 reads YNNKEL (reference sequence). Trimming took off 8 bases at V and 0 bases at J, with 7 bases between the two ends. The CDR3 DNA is TGTGCCAGCGGGGTTTCTAACTATGGCTACACCTTC. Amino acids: CASGVSNYGYTF.

The CDR3: CASGRAYEQYF. The CDR3, as DNA: TGTGCCAGCGGCCGGGCCTACGAGCAGTACTTC. The gene calls are TRBV11-2 and TRBJ2-7; D unclear. The CDR3 consists of 11 residues. The V end was cut by 8 bases, the J end by 2 bases, with 7 bases between. Germline CDR1 and CDR2: SGHAT and FQNNGV.

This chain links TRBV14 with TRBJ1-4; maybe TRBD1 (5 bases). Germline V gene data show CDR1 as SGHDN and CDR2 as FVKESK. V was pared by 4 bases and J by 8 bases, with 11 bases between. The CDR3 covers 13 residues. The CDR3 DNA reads TGTGCCAGCAGCCGGAGGGAGGGGGAAAAACTGTTTTTT. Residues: CASSRREGEKLFF.

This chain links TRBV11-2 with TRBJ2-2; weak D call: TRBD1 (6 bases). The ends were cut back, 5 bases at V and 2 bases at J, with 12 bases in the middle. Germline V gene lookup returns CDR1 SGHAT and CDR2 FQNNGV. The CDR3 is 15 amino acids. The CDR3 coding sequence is TGTGCCAGCAGCCAAAGACAGGAAAACACCGGGGAGCTGTTTTTT. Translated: CASSQRQENTGELFF.

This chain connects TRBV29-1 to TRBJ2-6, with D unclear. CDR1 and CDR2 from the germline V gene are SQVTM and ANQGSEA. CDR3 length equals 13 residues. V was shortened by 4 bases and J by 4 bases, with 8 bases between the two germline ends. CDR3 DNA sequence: TGCAGCGTTGGTTTCTTGGGGGCCAACGTCCTGACTTTC. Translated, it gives CSVGFLGANVLTF.

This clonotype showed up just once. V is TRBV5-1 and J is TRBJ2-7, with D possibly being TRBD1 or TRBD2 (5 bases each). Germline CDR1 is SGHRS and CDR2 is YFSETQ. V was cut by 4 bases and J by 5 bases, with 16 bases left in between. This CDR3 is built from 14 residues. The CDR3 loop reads CASSPGTARNEQYF. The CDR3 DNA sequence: TGCGCCAGCAGCCCCGGGACGGCAAGAAACGAGCAGTACTTC.

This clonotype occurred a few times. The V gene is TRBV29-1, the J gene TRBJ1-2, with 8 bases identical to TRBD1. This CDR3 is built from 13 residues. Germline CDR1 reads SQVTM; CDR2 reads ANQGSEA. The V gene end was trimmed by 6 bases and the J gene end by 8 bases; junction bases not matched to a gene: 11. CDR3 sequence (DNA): TGCAGCGTATCCGGGACAGGAAGGAGCGGCTACACCTTC. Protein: CSVSGTGRSGYTF. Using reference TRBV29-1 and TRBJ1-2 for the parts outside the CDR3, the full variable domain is SAVISQKPSRDICQRGTSLTIQCQVDSQVTMMFWYRQQPGQSLTLIATANQGSEATYESGFVIDKFPISRPNLTFSTLTVSNMSPEDSSIYLCSVSGTGRSGYTFGSGTRLTVV.

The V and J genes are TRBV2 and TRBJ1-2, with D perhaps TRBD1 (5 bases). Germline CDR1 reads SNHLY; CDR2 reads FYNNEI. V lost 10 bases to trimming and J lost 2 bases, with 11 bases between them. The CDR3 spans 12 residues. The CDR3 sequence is CATSPGNYGYTF. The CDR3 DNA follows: TGTGCCACCAGCCCAGGGAACTATGGCTACACCTTC. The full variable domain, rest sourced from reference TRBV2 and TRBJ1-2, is EPEVTQTPSHQVTQMGQEVILRCVPISNHLYFYWYRQILGQKVEFLVSFYNNEISEKSEIFDDQFSVERPDGSNFTLKIRSTKLEDSAMYFCATSPGNYGYTFGSGTRLTVV.

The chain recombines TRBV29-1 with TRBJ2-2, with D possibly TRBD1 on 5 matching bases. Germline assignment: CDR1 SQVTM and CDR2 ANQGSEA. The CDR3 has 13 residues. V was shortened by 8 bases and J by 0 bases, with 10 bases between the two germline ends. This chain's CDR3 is CSTRQTNTGELFF. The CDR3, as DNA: TGCAGCACCCGACAGACGAACACCGGGGAGCTGTTTTTT.

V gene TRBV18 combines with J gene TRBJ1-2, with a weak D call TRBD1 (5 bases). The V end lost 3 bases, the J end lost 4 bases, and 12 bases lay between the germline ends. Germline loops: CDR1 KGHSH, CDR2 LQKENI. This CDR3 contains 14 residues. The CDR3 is CASSPDSYLYGYTF. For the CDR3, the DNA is TGTGCCAGCTCACCTGACAGCTACCTCTATGGCTACACCTTC.

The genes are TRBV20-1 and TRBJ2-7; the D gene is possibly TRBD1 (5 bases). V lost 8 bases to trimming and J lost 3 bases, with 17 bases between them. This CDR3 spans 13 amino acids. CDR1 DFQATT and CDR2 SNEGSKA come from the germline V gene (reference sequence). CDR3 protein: CSPTNRRNYEQYF. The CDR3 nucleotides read TGCAGTCCTACCAACAGGCGAAACTACGAGCAGTACTTC.

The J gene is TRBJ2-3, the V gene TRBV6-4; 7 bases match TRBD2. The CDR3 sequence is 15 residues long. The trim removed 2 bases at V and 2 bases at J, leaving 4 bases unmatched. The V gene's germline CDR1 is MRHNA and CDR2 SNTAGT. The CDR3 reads CASSDGGSTTDTQYF. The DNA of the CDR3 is TGTGCCAGCAGTGACGGCGGGAGCACCACAGATACGCAGTATTTT.

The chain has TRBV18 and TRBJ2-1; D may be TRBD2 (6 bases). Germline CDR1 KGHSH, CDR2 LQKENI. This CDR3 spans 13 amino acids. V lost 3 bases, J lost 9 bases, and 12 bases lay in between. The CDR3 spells CASSPVAAAEQFF. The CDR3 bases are TGTGCCAGCTCACCGGTAGCGGCGGCTGAGCAGTTCTTC. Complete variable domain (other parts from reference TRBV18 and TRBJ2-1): NAGVMQNPRHLVRRRGQEARLRCSPMKGHSHVYWYRQLPEEGLKFMVYLQKENIIDESGMPKERFSAEFPKEGPSILRIQQVVRGDSAAYFCASSPVAAAEQFFGPGTRLTVL.

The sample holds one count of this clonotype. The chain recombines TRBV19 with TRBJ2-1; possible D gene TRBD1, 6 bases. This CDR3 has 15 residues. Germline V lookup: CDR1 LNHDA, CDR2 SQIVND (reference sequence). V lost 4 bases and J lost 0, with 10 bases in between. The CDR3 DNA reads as TGTGCCAGTAGTAACGGACAGAGCTCCTACAATGAGCAGTTCTTC. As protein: CASSNGQSSYNEQFF.

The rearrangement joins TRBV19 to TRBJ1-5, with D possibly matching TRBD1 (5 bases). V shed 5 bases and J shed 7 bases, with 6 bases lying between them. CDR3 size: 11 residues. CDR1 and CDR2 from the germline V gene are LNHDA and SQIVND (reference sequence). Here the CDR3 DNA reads TGTGCCAGTAGTGGGGGACAGCCCCAGCATTTT. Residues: CASSGGQPQHF. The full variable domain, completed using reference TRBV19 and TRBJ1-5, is DGGITQSPKYLFRKEGQNVTLSCEQNLNHDAMYWYRQDPGQGLRLIYYSQIVNDFQKGDIAEGYSVSREKKESFPLTVTSAQKNPTAFYLCASSGGQPQHFGDGTRLSIL.

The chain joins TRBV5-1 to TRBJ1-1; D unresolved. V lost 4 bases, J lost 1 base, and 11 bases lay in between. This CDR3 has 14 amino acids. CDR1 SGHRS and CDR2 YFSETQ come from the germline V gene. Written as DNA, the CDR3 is TGCGCCAGCAGCCAACGCGCAGAGAACACTGAAGCTTTCTTT. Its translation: CASSQRAENTEAFF.

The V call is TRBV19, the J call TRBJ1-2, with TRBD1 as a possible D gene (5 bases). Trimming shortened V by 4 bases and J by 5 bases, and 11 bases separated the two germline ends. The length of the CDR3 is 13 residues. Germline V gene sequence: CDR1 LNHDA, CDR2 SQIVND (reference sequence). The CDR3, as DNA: TGTGCCAGTAGTAACGATCGGACATATGGCTACACCTTC. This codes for CASSNDRTYGYTF.

In nucleotides, the CDR3 is TGTGCCAGCAGCTTACTCACCAGGGGAGATACGCAGTATTTT. Its translation is CASSLLTRGDTQYF. The chain has TRBV7-2 and TRBJ2-3, with D possibly TRBD1 on 6 matching bases. V dropped 2 bases and J dropped 5 bases, with 11 bases sitting between them. Germline CDR1 is SGHTA and CDR2 is FQGNSA. The CDR3 sequence is 14 residues long. The whole variable domain, remainder taken from reference TRBV7-2 and TRBJ2-3, is GAGVSQSPSNKVTEKGKDVELRCDPISGHTALYWYRQSLGQGLEFLIYFQGNSAPDKSGLPSDRFSAERTGGSVSTLTIQRTQQEDSAVYLCASSLLTRGDTQYFGPGTRLTVL.

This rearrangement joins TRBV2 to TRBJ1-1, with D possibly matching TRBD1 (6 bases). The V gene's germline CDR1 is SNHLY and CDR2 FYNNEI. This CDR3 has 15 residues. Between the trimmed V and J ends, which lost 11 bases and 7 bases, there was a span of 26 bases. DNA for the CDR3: TGTGCCGCTGGGGGCAGGGGTGCTCCGGGAGGTGAAGCTTTCTTT. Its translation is CAAGGRGAPGGEAFF.

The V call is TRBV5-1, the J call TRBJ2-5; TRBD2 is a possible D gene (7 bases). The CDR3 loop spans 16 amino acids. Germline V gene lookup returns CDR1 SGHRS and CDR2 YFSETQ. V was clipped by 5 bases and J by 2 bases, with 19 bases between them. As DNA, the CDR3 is TGCGCCAGCAGGCTCCAAGGGGGGGGTCAGCAAGAGACCCAGTACTTC. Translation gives CASRLQGGGQQETQYF.

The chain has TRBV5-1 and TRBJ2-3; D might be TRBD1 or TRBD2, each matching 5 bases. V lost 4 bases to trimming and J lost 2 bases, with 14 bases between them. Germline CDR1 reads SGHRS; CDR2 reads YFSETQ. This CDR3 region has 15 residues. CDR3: CASSSDQGATDTQYF. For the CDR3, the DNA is TGCGCCAGCAGCAGTGATCAGGGAGCCACAGATACGCAGTATTTT.

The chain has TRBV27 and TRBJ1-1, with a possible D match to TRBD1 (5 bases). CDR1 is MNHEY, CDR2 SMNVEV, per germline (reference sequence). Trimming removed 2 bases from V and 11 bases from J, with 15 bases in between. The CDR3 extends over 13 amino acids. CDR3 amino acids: CASSLGAGGGAFF. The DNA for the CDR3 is TGTGCCAGCAGTTTAGGGGCAGGTGGTGGGGCTTTCTTT.

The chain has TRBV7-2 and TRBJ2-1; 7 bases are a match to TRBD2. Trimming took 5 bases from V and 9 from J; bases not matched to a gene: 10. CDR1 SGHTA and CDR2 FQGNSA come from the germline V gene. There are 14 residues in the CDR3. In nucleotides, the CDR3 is TGTGCCAGCAGCCTAAGAGTATCGGGGGGTGAGCAGTTCTTC. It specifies CASSLRVSGGEQFF. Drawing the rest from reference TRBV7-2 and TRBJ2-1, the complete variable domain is GAGVSQSPSNKVTEKGKDVELRCDPISGHTALYWYRQSLGQGLEFLIYFQGNSAPDKSGLPSDRFSAERTGGSVSTLTIQRTQQEDSAVYLCASSLRVSGGEQFFGPGTRLTVL.

The CDR3 loop reads CASRRGLWNEQFF. CDR3 nucleotide sequence: TGTGCCAGTAGACGGGGACTTTGGAATGAGCAGTTCTTC. This chain uses TRBV19 with TRBJ2-1, with a tentative D call TRBD2 (6 bases). The germline gives CDR1 LNHDA, CDR2 SQIVND (reference sequence). The CDR3 is 13 residues long. The V end lost 6 bases, the J end lost 7 bases, and 13 bases lay between the germline ends.

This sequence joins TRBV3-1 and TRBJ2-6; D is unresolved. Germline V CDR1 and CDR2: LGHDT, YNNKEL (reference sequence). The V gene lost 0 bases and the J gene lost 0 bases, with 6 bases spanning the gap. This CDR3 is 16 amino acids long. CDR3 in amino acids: CASSQDWVSGANVLTF. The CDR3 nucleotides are TGTGCCAGCAGCCAAGACTGGGTCTCTGGGGCCAACGTCCTGACTTTC.

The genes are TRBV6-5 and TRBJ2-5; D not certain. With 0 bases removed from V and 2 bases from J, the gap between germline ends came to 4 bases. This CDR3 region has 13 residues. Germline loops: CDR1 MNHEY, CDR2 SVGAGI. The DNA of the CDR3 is TGTGCCAGCAGTTACTCGGTGCAAGAGACCCAGTACTTC. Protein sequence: CASSYSVQETQYF.

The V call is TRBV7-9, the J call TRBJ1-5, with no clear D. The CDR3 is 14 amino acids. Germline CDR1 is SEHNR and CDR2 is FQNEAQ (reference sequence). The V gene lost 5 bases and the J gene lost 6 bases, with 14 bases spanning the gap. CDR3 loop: CASSTWTDSQPQHF. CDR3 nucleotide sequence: TGTGCCAGCAGCACATGGACTGATAGTCAGCCCCAGCATTTT.

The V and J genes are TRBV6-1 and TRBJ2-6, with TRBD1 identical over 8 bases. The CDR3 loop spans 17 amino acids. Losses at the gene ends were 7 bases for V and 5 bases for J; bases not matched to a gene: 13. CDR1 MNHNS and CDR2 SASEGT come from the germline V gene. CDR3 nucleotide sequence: TGTGCCAGCACGGGACAGGTTCGCTCTGTTAGGGCCAACGTCCTGACTTTC. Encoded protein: CASTGQVRSVRANVLTF.

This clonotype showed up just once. This CDR3 reads CASSTSGISSYEQYF. The CDR3 bases are TGTGCCAGCAGCACTAGCGGGATAAGCTCCTACGAGCAGTACTTC. The J gene is TRBJ2-7, the V gene TRBV7-2; 10 bases align to TRBD2. J gave up 0 bases and V 5 bases, and 4 bases lay outside the gene matches. The CDR3 has 15 amino acids. CDR1 and CDR2 (germline): SGHTA, FQGNSA.